The present TCR beta chain was sequenced within a study of blood T cell repertoires in COVID-19. Study summary: Researchers got acute and convalescent COVID-19 samples from the United States, Italy and Spain. PBMCs, B-cell-depleted T cells, or T cells provided the cDNA or gDNA that made up the material.

Source study methods: Reference gene primer amplification in the assay estimated nucleated cell counts. Using immunoSEQ multiplex PCR, the repertoire was profiled, and TCRdb retains in-frame clones only, with some absent. Clone size and the V and J calls come from that table; the DNA yielded D and trimming. The sample contains about 250,000 clones, about 79% of which appear only once. Trimming stripped 4 bases from V and 7 bases from J, with 17 bases between. This CDR3 spans 14 amino acids. From germline, CDR1 is LNHDA and CDR2 SQIVND (reference sequence). The chain couples TRBV19 to TRBJ2-7, with D possibly TRBD1 on 6 matching bases. The source material was peripheral blood. The sequence was collected from a man of 80 years or more with acute or convalescent COVID-19. The CDR3 sequence is CASSTDFTGNEQYF. The CDR3 bases are TGTGCCAGTAGTACAGACTTTACAGGGAATGAGCAGTACTTC. Supplemented by reference TRBV19 and TRBJ2-7, the full variable domain reads DGGITQSPKYLFRKEGQNVTLSCEQNLNHDAMYWYRQDPGQGLRLIYYSQIVNDFQKGDIAEGYSVSREKKESFPLTVTSAQKNPTAFYLCASSTDFTGNEQYFGPGTRLTVT.